Presented here are 25 T cell receptor beta chains from one specimen sequenced in a study of T cell responses to AZD1222 COVID-19 vaccine. This table comes from immunoSEQ multiplex PCR, and its TCRdb copy is limited to in-frame clones, with some not included. The table has 90,000 to 150,000 clones, about 90% seen once. The source was peripheral blood, collected on day 0 of AZD1222 vaccination. These receptors were obtained from an adult in good health.

This rearrangement joins TRBV6-2 or TRBV6-3 to TRBJ2-1, with D possibly being TRBD1 (5 bases). Deletions cut 5 bases from V and 8 bases from J, with 16 bases between. CDR3 length equals 14 residues. CDR1 and CDR2 (germline): MNHEY, SVGEGT. CDR3 coding DNA: TGTGCCAGCAGTCGACAGCCGCCTCGTGATGAGCAGTTCTTC. Translated: CASSRQPPRDEQFF.

The chain carries TRBV28 and TRBJ1-5; D gene unclear. V was shortened by 5 bases and J by 0 bases, with 8 bases between the two germline ends. This CDR3 spans 14 amino acids. Germline V gene lookup returns CDR1 MDHEN and CDR2 SYDVKM. CDR3 loop: CASSGEYSNQPQHF. DNA for the CDR3: TGTGCCAGCAGTGGGGAATATAGCAATCAGCCCCAGCATTTT. Full variable domain (missing parts from reference TRBV28 and TRBJ1-5): DVKVTQSSRYLVKRTGEKVFLECVQDMDHENMFWYRQDPGLGLRLIYFSYDVKMKEKGDIPEGYSVSREKKERFSLILESASTNQTSMYLCASSGEYSNQPQHFGDGTRLSIL.

The chain carries TRBV7-8 and TRBJ2-1; 14 bases match TRBD2. V gave up 5 bases and J gave up 11 bases; unmatched junction bases: 11. The CDR3 is 16 amino acids. Germline CDR1 reads SGHVS; CDR2 reads FQNEAQ. The CDR3 reads CASSHQRTSGRPQQFF. CDR3 coding DNA: TGTGCCAGCAGCCACCAACGGACTAGCGGGAGGCCTCAGCAGTTCTTC.

The chain couples TRBV2 to TRBJ1-1; a possible D gene is TRBD1 (6 bases). Germline loops: CDR1 SNHLY, CDR2 FYNNEI. This CDR3 comprises 14 residues. V was cut by 4 bases and J by 2 bases, with 11 bases left in between. CDR3 in amino acids: CASSGADRNTEAFF. The DNA of the CDR3 is TGTGCCAGCAGTGGGGCGGACAGAAACACTGAAGCTTTCTTT.

The rearrangement links TRBV4-1 to TRBJ1-2, with a weak D call TRBD1 (5 bases). The CDR3 loop spans 15 amino acids. Germline V gene sequence: CDR1 MGHRA, CDR2 YSYEKL. Trimming removed 4 bases at V and 7 bases at J, with 19 bases between. CDR3 DNA sequence: TGCGCCAGCAGCCTCCCCGGGACCGAAATGGGTGGCTACACCTTC. Its protein is CASSLPGTEMGGYTF.

The chain combines TRBV28 with TRBJ1-3; D gene unclear. V was pared by 6 bases and J by 0 bases, with 9 bases between. The CDR3 has 14 residues. Germline CDR1 and CDR2: MDHEN and SYDVKM. CDR3 residues: CASSGTSSGNTIYF. The CDR3 region has the DNA TGTGCCAGCAGCGGCACGAGCTCTGGAAACACCATATATTTT.

This clone occurred a few times. The CDR3 coding sequence is TGTGCCAGCAGGAGGGACAGAGAATTTGAAGCTTTCTTT. It encodes CASRRDREFEAFF. The rearrangement links TRBV2 to TRBJ1-1; 7 nucleotides agree with TRBD1. Germline V gene sequence: CDR1 SNHLY, CDR2 FYNNEI. The CDR3 consists of 13 residues. Trimming removed 6 bases from V and 7 bases from J; junction bases left unmatched: 8. The entire variable domain, with the rest obtained from reference TRBV2 and TRBJ1-1, is as follows: EPEVTQTPSHQVTQMGQEVILRCVPISNHLYFYWYRQILGQKVEFLVSFYNNEISEKSEIFDDQFSVERPDGSNFTLKIRSTKLEDSAMYFCASRRDREFEAFFGQGTRLTVV.

The rearrangement uses TRBV4-1 and TRBJ2-1, with 9 bases matching TRBD2. With 1 base clipped from V and 4 bases from J, the junction kept 8 bases outside the gene matches. The CDR3 length is 17 residues. Germline CDR1 reads MGHRA; CDR2 reads YSYEKL. CDR3 nucleotides: TGCGCCAGCAGCCAAGGGAGACTAGCGGACTCATACAATGAGCAGTTCTTC. It encodes CASSQGRLADSYNEQFF.

The rearrangement joins TRBV6-5 to TRBJ1-4, with 8 bases identical to TRBD1. The CDR3 is 15 amino acids. With V trimmed by 7 bases and J by 0 bases, 4 bases remained unmatched. Looked up from germline, CDR1 is MNHEY and CDR2 is SVGAGI. The CDR3 nucleotides read TGTGCCAGCAAGCTGACAGGGGCAACTAATGAAAAACTGTTTTTT. Protein product: CASKLTGATNEKLFF.

This clone has a single count. The genes are TRBV4-1 and TRBJ2-2; 16 nucleotides match TRBD2. The germline V gene encodes CDR1 MGHRA and CDR2 YSYEKL. The CDR3 has 16 residues. J lost 6 bases, V lost 4 bases, and 2 bases had no gene match. CDR3 residues: CASSPGLAGGPGELFF. CDR3 nucleotides: TGCGCCAGCAGCCCGGGACTAGCGGGAGGGCCCGGGGAGCTGTTTTTT.

As concerns this clone: Additional DNA sequences in this sample encode the identical CDR3. The chain has TRBV19 and TRBJ2-5, with 8 bases lining up with TRBD2. This CDR3 spans 15 amino acids. With V trimmed by 7 bases and J by 1 base, 8 bases remained unmatched. The germline V gene encodes CDR1 LNHDA and CDR2 SQIVND (reference sequence). For the CDR3, the DNA is TGTGCCAGTAACCTCCGGGGGGGAGTCCAAGAGACCCAGTACTTC. Protein sequence: CASNLRGGVQETQYF.

This CDR3 is CASSQGPGGYTF. Here the CDR3 DNA reads TGTGCCAGCAGCCAAGGCCCGGGGGGCTACACCTTC. The genes are TRBV5-4 and TRBJ1-2, with D uncertain. Trimming took off 4 bases at V and 8 bases at J, with 12 bases between the two ends. The CDR3 totals 12 residues. The germline gives CDR1 SGHNT, CDR2 YYREEE (reference sequence).

The chain uses TRBV29-1 and TRBJ2-7; D is perhaps TRBD1 or TRBD2 (5 bases each). V lost 0 bases and J lost 2, with 14 bases in between. CDR3 length equals 15 residues. Germline V gene sequence: CDR1 SQVTM, CDR2 ANQGSEA. The CDR3 here is CSVEDRGRNPYEQYF. CDR3 bases: TGCAGCGTTGAAGATCGGGGCAGGAACCCCTACGAGCAGTACTTC.

This chain joins TRBV12-5 and TRBJ2-1; D assignment may be TRBD1 or TRBD2 (5 bases each). This CDR3 spans 16 amino acids. The V and J ends lost 0 bases and 8 bases respectively, with 17 bases between them. CDR1 and CDR2 from the germline V gene are LGHNT and FRNRAP. CDR3 coding DNA: TGTGCTAGTGGTTTGGTACTTACGGGGCTAAGCGATGAGCAGTTCTTC. It specifies CASGLVLTGLSDEQFF.

The chain carries TRBV7-3 and TRBJ2-1, with 10 positions matching TRBD2. This CDR3 has 16 amino acids. Trimming took 8 bases from V and 2 from J; bases not matched to a gene: 9. Germline loops: CDR1 SGHTA, CDR2 FQGTGA. CDR3 bases: TGTGCCAGCCTCCCCACCGGGACTAGCGCCTACAATGAGCAGTTCTTC. Its protein product is CASLPTGTSAYNEQFF.

This chain joins TRBV28 and TRBJ1-1; no clear D gene. V lost 8 bases, J lost 4 bases, and 8 bases lay in between. This CDR3 contains 11 residues. In germline, CDR1 is MDHEN, CDR2 SYDVKM. The CDR3 loop reads CASGPATEAFF. The CDR3 nucleotides read TGTGCCAGCGGTCCGGCCACTGAAGCTTTCTTT.

V is TRBV28 and J is TRBJ1-4, with D possibly matching TRBD1 (6 bases). Germline V CDR1 and CDR2: MDHEN, SYDVKM. Trimming removed 1 base from V and 7 bases from J, with 10 bases in between. The CDR3 is 14 residues long. The CDR3 DNA sequence: TGTGCCAGCAGTTTATTGGGGGCGGGTGAAAAACTGTTTTTT. Translating it yields CASSLLGAGEKLFF.

This clone was counted once. The chain carries TRBV6-5 and TRBJ2-7, with no clear D. Germline CDR1 MNHEY, CDR2 SVGAGI. With 6 bases removed from V and 0 bases from J, the gap between germline ends came to 9 bases. This CDR3 comprises 13 residues. In nucleotides, the CDR3 is TGTGCCAGCAGCGGACCACCCTCCTACGAGCAGTACTTC. Protein sequence: CASSGPPSYEQYF.

The chain uses TRBV5-1 and TRBJ1-2; D call uncertain. CDR1 and CDR2 from the germline V gene are SGHRS and YFSETQ. The CDR3 has 15 residues. V lost 2 bases and J lost 2, with 13 bases in between. The CDR3 sequence: CASSLIPTSNYGYTF. CDR3 bases: TGCGCCAGCAGCTTAATCCCGACAAGCAACTATGGCTACACCTTC.

The chain employs TRBV9 and TRBJ1-1; D unresolved. V lost 4 bases and J 2 bases, leaving 6 bases between the germline ends. Germline V gene sequence: CDR1 SGDLS, CDR2 YYNGEE. The CDR3 sequence is 12 residues long. The DNA for the CDR3 is TGTGCCAGCAGCCCGTATAACACTGAAGCTTTCTTT. Translated: CASSPYNTEAFF.

Details on this clone: Distinct nucleotide sequences in the sample also encode this CDR3. The chain joins TRBV18 to TRBJ1-1, with 7 bases that match TRBD1. J was trimmed by 3 bases and V by 6 bases; bases with no gene match: 4. CDR3 size: 13 residues. Germline V gene data show CDR1 as KGHSH and CDR2 as LQKENI. CDR3 in amino acids: CASSPDRDTEAFF. Written as DNA, the CDR3 is TGTGCCAGCTCCCCAGACAGGGACACTGAAGCTTTCTTT.

The chain carries TRBV11-2 and TRBJ1-1; weak D call: TRBD1 (6 bases). Germline-derived CDR1 and CDR2 are SGHAT and FQNNGV. The CDR3 spans 14 residues. Trimming shortened V by 5 bases and J by 4 bases, and 14 bases separated the two germline ends. The CDR3 here is CASSPLRGSTEAFF. The CDR3 region has the DNA TGTGCCAGCAGCCCCCTGAGGGGGAGCACTGAAGCTTTCTTT.

The rearrangement links TRBV19 to TRBJ1-3, with D possibly being TRBD1 (6 bases). The V and J ends lost 6 bases and 0 bases respectively, with 18 bases between them. The V gene's germline CDR1 is LNHDA and CDR2 SQIVND (reference sequence). The CDR3 sequence is 17 residues long. The CDR3 spells CASSRRGQTISGNTIYF. The CDR3 nucleotides read TGTGCCAGTAGCCGCCGAGGACAGACGATCTCTGGAAACACCATATATTTT. Looking up the rest from reference TRBV19 and TRBJ1-3 gives the full variable domain: DGGITQSPKYLFRKEGQNVTLSCEQNLNHDAMYWYRQDPGQGLRLIYYSQIVNDFQKGDIAEGYSVSREKKESFPLTVTSAQKNPTAFYLCASSRRGQTISGNTIYFGEGSWLTVV.

V usage is TRBV18 and J usage is TRBJ1-3, with TRBD1 matching 7 bases. With 5 bases clipped from V and 2 bases from J, the junction kept 6 bases outside the gene matches. Germline V lookup: CDR1 KGHSH, CDR2 LQKENI. The CDR3 is 15 residues long. CDR3 residues: CASSSGTGAGNTIYF. CDR3 in DNA: TGTGCCAGCTCATCGGGAACAGGGGCTGGAAACACCATATATTTT.

This chain joins TRBV6-5 and TRBJ1-3, with D tentatively TRBD1 (5 bases). The CDR3 is made up of 13 amino acids. Germline loops: CDR1 MNHEY, CDR2 SVGAGI. V dropped 10 bases and J dropped 0 bases, with 10 bases sitting between them. The CDR3 sequence: CATRTFSGNTIYF. The CDR3 region has the DNA TGTGCCACCAGGACATTCTCTGGAAACACCATATATTTT.